This TCR beta chain was documented in a study of beta chain features in type 1 diabetes. Study-wide findings and caveats: Across all four CD4+ subsets, people with type 1 diabetes showed modestly shorter TCRB CDR3s. In type 1 diabetes patients, VDJ junctions had fewer insertions; deletions at these junctions were more frequent. Compared with healthy donors, patients appeared to share more similar naive, central memory and regulatory TCRB repertoires.

Per germline, CDR1 SGHTA and CDR2 FQGNSA. J lost 5 bases, V lost 5 bases, and 10 bases had no gene match. CDR3 length equals 15 residues. Every bit of the isolated RNA underwent reverse transcription, so sequencing read expressed TCRB transcripts. The data were produced by immunoSEQ multiplex PCR, yet TCRdb's version contains in-frame clones alone and is incomplete. This sample yields 200,000 to 300,000 clones, of which roughly 11% are seen a single time; about 0.018% belongs to the top ten. Averaging around 110 mL, one heparinised blood draw came from each individual donor. The sample holds a few counts of this clone. Its specificity is unknown.

The V call is TRBV7-2, the J call TRBJ2-7, with TRBD1 identical over 9 bases. The sequence was obtained from a man younger than 40 with type 1 diabetes. The sample consisted of naive CD4+ T cells from blood. In DNA form, the CDR3 reads TGTGCCAGCAGCACCACCGGGACAGGGAGACACGAGCAGTACTTC. Amino acid sequence: CASSTTGTGRHEQYF. Variable domain in full (rest from reference TRBV7-2 and TRBJ2-7): GAGVSQSPSNKVTEKGKDVELRCDPISGHTALYWYRQSLGQGLEFLIYFQGNSAPDKSGLPSDRFSAERTGGSVSTLTIQRTQQEDSAVYLCASSTTGTGRHEQYFGPGTRLTVT.